These 2 T cell receptor beta chains share one sample of origin, sequenced in a study of cytotoxic CD8 clonotypes in ibrutinib-treated CLL. Using immunoSEQ multiplex PCR, the repertoire was profiled, and TCRdb retains in-frame clones only, with some absent. The data hold tens of thousands of clones, with around 69% observed a single time. The sequencing here drew on PBMCs, taken at disease progression, from a patient treated with ibrutinib. These receptors were collected from a human donor with chronic lymphocytic leukemia.

The CDR3 coding sequence is TGTGCCACCCGGTCTCCCTACGAGCAGTACTTC. Protein product: CATRSPYEQYF. The chain is built from TRBV6-5 and TRBJ2-7; D remains ambiguous. V was clipped by 10 bases and J by 2 bases, with 9 bases between them. Germline CDR1 is MNHEY and CDR2 is SVGAGI. This CDR3 comprises 11 residues.

The gene calls are TRBV15 and TRBJ2-3, with 8 bases aligning to TRBD2. The germline gives CDR1 LNHNV, CDR2 YYDKDF (reference sequence). The length of the CDR3 is 14 residues. V lost 8 bases to trimming and J lost 4 bases; unmatched junction nucleotides: 8. This CDR3 reads CATQGLGGADTQYF. In DNA, the CDR3 is TGTGCCACCCAGGGACTAGGCGGGGCAGATACGCAGTATTTT.